What follows are 18 T cell receptor beta chains derived from one specimen sequenced in a study of shared T cell receptors in the human thymus. Clones were read by immunoSEQ multiplex PCR, and TCRdb kept only the in-frame ones, dropping some. The repertoire holds 720,000 or so clones, approximately 85% seen once, with about 0.0098% in the top ten. These records were also assigned to another study, of human thymus T cells.

The sample comprised thymocytes. All receptors come from a girl in the first two years of life with a congenital heart defect.

The rearrangement uses TRBV10-3 and TRBJ2-6; perhaps TRBD1 as D (6 bases). There are 16 residues in the CDR3. V was cut by 9 bases and J by 1 base, with 16 bases left in between. Germline V lookup: CDR1 ENHRY, CDR2 SYGVKD. CDR3 amino acids: CAIQGRSCSGANVLTF. The DNA of the CDR3 is TGTGCCATACAGGGACGAAGTTGTTCTGGGGCCAACGTCCTGACTTTC.

The rearrangement uses TRBV7-9 and TRBJ2-7; D possibly corresponds to TRBD2 (7 bases). Germline V gene lookup returns CDR1 SEHNR and CDR2 FQNEAQ (reference sequence). V lost 0 bases, J lost 5 bases, and 17 bases lay in between. The CDR3 consists of 16 residues. CDR3 sequence (DNA): TGTGCCAGCAGCTTAGCCGGGGGGCATAGGTCCAACGAGCAGTACTTC. Protein: CASSLAGGHRSNEQYF.

The genes are TRBV7-8 and TRBJ2-1; D might be TRBD1 (6 bases). With 7 bases removed from V and 5 bases from J, the gap between germline ends came to 15 bases. Germline V lookup: CDR1 SGHVS, CDR2 FQNEAQ. The CDR3 is 14 residues long. The CDR3 DNA sequence: TGTGCCAGCAATCCAGGACAGAAGGACAATGAGCAGTTCTTC. Translating gives CASNPGQKDNEQFF.

The V gene is TRBV11-2, the J gene TRBJ1-2; 9 bases are shared with TRBD1. This CDR3 has 15 amino acids. Unmatched junction bases numbered 8, after V lost 6 bases and J lost 3 bases. CDR1 is SGHAT, CDR2 FQNNGV, per germline. The CDR3 DNA reads TGTGCCAGCAGGCCCGGGGACAGGGCGGACTATGGCTACACCTTC. As protein: CASRPGDRADYGYTF.

As for this clone: In the same sample, other DNA sequences code for this CDR3. The chain carries TRBV6-5 and TRBJ1-6; the match to TRBD1 covers 8 bases. This CDR3 is 13 amino acids long. Germline V lookup: CDR1 MNHEY, CDR2 SVGAGI. V lost 2 bases and J lost 10; bases outside the gene matches: 1. CDR3 residues: CASSYDRGSPLHF. CDR3 DNA: TGTGCCAGCAGTTACGACAGGGGATCACCCCTCCACTTT.

V is TRBV4-2 and J is TRBJ2-4, with 10 bases that match TRBD1. This CDR3 has 18 residues. Germline V CDR1 and CDR2: LGHNA, YNFKEQ. V shed 3 bases, J shed 10 bases, and the junction held 18 bases outside the gene matches. The CDR3 nucleotides read TGTGCCAGCAGCCATACAAGAGCCGGGACAGGGGCCCGATGGATTCAGTACTTC. Its protein product is CASSHTRAGTGARWIQYF.

The V gene is TRBV6-5, the J gene TRBJ2-2, with a weak D call TRBD2 (5 bases). CDR1 and CDR2 (germline): MNHEY, SVGAGI. Trimming shortened V by 3 bases and J by 2 bases, and 13 bases separated the two germline ends. The CDR3 totals 16 residues. The CDR3 is CASSYRGLKNTGELFF. Here the CDR3 DNA reads TGTGCCAGCAGTTATCGGGGATTGAAAAACACCGGGGAGCTGTTTTTT.

The genes are TRBV11-2 and TRBJ1-5, with a possible D match to TRBD1 (5 bases). This CDR3 has 16 amino acids. Germline V gene sequence: CDR1 SGHAT, CDR2 FQNNGV. V lost 5 bases and J lost 0, with 14 bases in between. The CDR3: CASSPGGVLSNQPQHF. The CDR3 DNA sequence: TGTGCCAGCAGCCCGGGGGGGGTCCTTAGCAATCAGCCCCAGCATTTT.

This chain links TRBV7-8 with TRBJ2-1; TRBD2 is a possible D gene (5 bases). This CDR3 has 16 residues. V shed 5 bases and J shed 1 base, with 15 bases lying between them. Looked up from germline, CDR1 is SGHVS and CDR2 is FQNEAQ. CDR3 loop: CASSASGVKSYNEQFF. DNA for the CDR3: TGTGCCAGCAGCGCATCCGGGGTAAAATCCTACAATGAGCAGTTCTTC.

This chain uses TRBV11-3 with TRBJ2-1; 8 positions match TRBD1. The germline CDR1 and CDR2 sequences are SGHNT and YENEEA. The J segment lost 5 bases and the V segment lost 2 bases, leaving 11 bases of the junction unmatched. This CDR3 is built from 17 residues. As DNA, the CDR3 is TGTGCCAGCAGCTTACGGGGTCGGGGACAGGCTGACAATGAGCAGTTCTTC. This codes for CASSLRGRGQADNEQFF.

The chain couples TRBV10-2 to TRBJ1-1; tentative D call: TRBD1 (5 bases). V lost 3 bases and J lost 3, with 20 bases in between. This CDR3 spans 17 amino acids. Germline loops: CDR1 WSHSY, CDR2 SAAADI. This CDR3 reads CASSEGPGLLRYTEAFF. The CDR3 DNA follows: TGCGCCAGCAGTGAAGGGCCAGGGCTTTTACGATACACTGAAGCTTTCTTT.

V gene TRBV4-3 combines with J gene TRBJ1-1, with 7 nucleotides matching TRBD1. V dropped 1 base and J dropped 3; count of bases not matched to a gene: 11. The length of the CDR3 is 17 residues. Germline CDR1 is LGHNA and CDR2 is YSLEER. CDR3 bases: TGCGCCAGCAGCCAAGCCACCGGGACAGCGGCGGACACTGAAGCTTTCTTT. It is translated as CASSQATGTAADTEAFF.

V gene TRBV7-6 combines with J gene TRBJ2-3; 8 bases map to TRBD1. V shed 3 bases, J shed 6 bases, and the junction held 14 bases outside the gene matches. This CDR3 has 17 amino acids. Germline values: CDR1 SGHVS, CDR2 FNYEAQ. The CDR3 sequence: CASSFVSLGTGRDTQYF. CDR3 coding DNA: TGTGCCAGCAGCTTCGTGAGTCTTGGGACAGGTCGGGATACGCAGTATTTT.

The count of this clone is one. J is TRBJ2-7 and V is TRBV6-5; TRBD2 agrees at 7 bases. The CDR3 spans 14 residues. Germline CDR1 reads MNHEY; CDR2 reads SVGAGI. V was clipped by 5 bases and J by 1 base; unmatched bases: 5. The CDR3 spells CASSNSSGSYEQYF. For the CDR3, the DNA is TGTGCCAGCAGTAATTCTAGCGGATCCTACGAGCAGTACTTC.

CDR3 sequence: CASGLVPRRDRGPFPYNEQFF. Here the CDR3 DNA reads TGTGCTAGTGGTTTGGTACCCAGGCGGGACAGGGGTCCCTTCCCCTACAATGAGCAGTTCTTC. V usage is TRBV12-5 and J usage is TRBJ2-1; TRBD1 agrees at 10 bases. The CDR3 loop spans 21 amino acids. The V gene end was trimmed by 0 bases and the J gene end by 2 bases; junction bases not matched to a gene: 16. Germline CDR1 LGHNT, CDR2 FRNRAP.

This chain uses TRBV10-3 with TRBJ1-1; 7 bases fit TRBD1. This CDR3 is 13 amino acids long. CDR1 is ENHRY and CDR2 is SYGVKD in the germline V gene. J gave up 4 bases and V 11 bases, and 10 bases lay outside the gene matches. CDR3 region: CAARQGAATEAFF. The CDR3 DNA reads TGTGCCGCCAGACAGGGAGCGGCCACTGAAGCTTTCTTT.

The gene calls are TRBV14 and TRBJ1-1; a possible D gene is TRBD1 (5 bases). The CDR3 has 16 amino acids. V dropped 0 bases and J dropped 6 bases, with 17 bases sitting between them. From germline, CDR1 is SGHDN and CDR2 FVKESK. The CDR3 nucleotides are TGTGCCAGCAGCCAAGATAGAGTCGGGGACTGCGCTGAAGCTTTCTTT. This translates into CASSQDRVGDCAEAFF.

The V gene is TRBV7-8, the J gene TRBJ2-5; 10 positions agree with TRBD2. V dropped 1 base and J dropped 3; count of bases not matched to a gene: 5. There are 16 residues in the CDR3. Germline CDR1 SGHVS, CDR2 FQNEAQ. The CDR3 here is CASSLGGTSVKETQYF. DNA of the CDR3: TGTGCCAGCAGCTTAGGAGGGACTAGCGTCAAAGAGACCCAGTACTTC. The full variable domain, completed using reference TRBV7-8 and TRBJ2-5, is GAGVSQSPRYKVAKRGQDVALRCDPISGHVSLFWYQQALGQGPEFLTYFQNEAQLDKSGLPSDRFFAERPEGSVSTLKIQRTQQEDSAVYLCASSLGGTSVKETQYFGPGTRLLVL.